This passage covers 22 T cell receptor beta chains from one sample sequenced in a study of Siglec-9 on CD8 T cells in melanoma. Sequencing was performed with immunoSEQ multiplex PCR; in TCRdb, only in-frame clones are kept and a portion is missing. This sample has 30,000 to 45,000 clones; more than 65% occur once, and the top ten carry under 2%. The sequenced sample consisted of Siglec-9- CD8+ T cells sorted from blood. The receptor set was obtained from a human donor in good health.

This chain links TRBV7-8 with TRBJ1-2, with D possibly TRBD1 on 6 matching bases. Germline CDR1 is SGHVS and CDR2 is FQNEAQ. V was clipped by 1 base and J by 4 bases, with 10 bases between them. The CDR3 length is 14 residues. The CDR3 region has the DNA TGTGCCAGCAGCTTAGGAACAGGGCCCTATGGCTACACCTTC. It yields the protein CASSLGTGPYGYTF.

With regard to this clone: The junction departs from the called germline gene at one end, perhaps through a read error. The rearrangement joins TRBV2 to TRBJ2-1; 7 nucleotides align to TRBD1. CDR1 is SNHLY and CDR2 is FYNNEI in the germline V gene. The CDR3 contains 15 residues. Here the CDR3 DNA reads TGTGCCAGCAGCGAAGAACAGGGGTCCTACAATGAGCAGTTCTTC. It yields the protein CASSEEQGSYNEQFF. The complete variable domain, with remaining parts taken from reference TRBV2 and TRBJ2-1, reads EPEVTQTPSHQVTQMGQEVILRCVPISNHLYFYWYRQILGQKVEFLVSFYNNEISEKSEIFDDQFSVERPDGSNFTLKIRSTKLEDSAMYFCASSEEQGSYNEQFFGPGTRLTVL.

The chain links TRBV19 to TRBJ2-7; 9 bases align to TRBD1. CDR3 length equals 14 residues. Germline V gene lookup returns CDR1 LNHDA and CDR2 SQIVND (reference sequence). V dropped 5 bases and J dropped 2; count of bases not matched to a gene: 4. The CDR3 bases are TGTGCCAGTAGTTCCCGGACAGGGGCCTACGAGCAGTACTTC. Its translation: CASSSRTGAYEQYF.

This clone was observed once. The rearrangement uses TRBV7-8 and TRBJ2-5; no clear D gene. V was pared by 3 bases and J by 5 bases, with 4 bases between. Germline V gene data show CDR1 as SGHVS and CDR2 as FQNEAQ. This CDR3 has 11 amino acids. The CDR3 here is CASSFGETQYF. The CDR3 DNA follows: TGTGCCAGCAGCTTTGGGGAGACCCAGTACTTC.

The chain is built from TRBV7-3 and TRBJ2-1; maybe TRBD2 (6 bases). The V and J ends lost 3 bases and 0 bases respectively, with 9 bases between them. This CDR3 is built from 15 residues. Per germline, CDR1 SGHTA and CDR2 FQGTGA. The CDR3 reads CASSLAGSSYNEQFF. CDR3 sequence (DNA): TGTGCCAGCAGCTTGGCGGGGAGCTCCTACAATGAGCAGTTCTTC. The full variable domain, with the rest looked up from reference TRBV7-3 and TRBJ2-1, is GAGVSQTPSNKVTEKGKYVELRCDPISGHTALYWYRQSLGQGPEFLIYFQGTGAADDSGLPNDRFFAVRPEGSVSTLKIQRTERGDSAVYLCASSLAGSSYNEQFFGPGTRLTVL.

The rearrangement links TRBV7-9 to TRBJ1-1; possibly TRBD1 for D (6 bases). Between the trimmed V and J ends, which lost 5 bases and 7 bases, there was a span of 11 bases. Germline V CDR1 and CDR2: SEHNR, FQNEAQ (reference sequence). The CDR3 totals 12 residues. CDR3 loop: CASSLGASEAFF. The CDR3 coding sequence is TGTGCCAGCAGCCTGGGGGCGAGTGAAGCTTTCTTT.

The V call is TRBV7-8, the J call TRBJ1-1; D possibly corresponds to TRBD1 (5 bases). The germline V gene encodes CDR1 SGHVS and CDR2 FQNEAQ. V shed 1 base and J shed 5 bases, with 11 bases lying between them. The CDR3 loop spans 14 amino acids. The CDR3 nucleotides read TGTGCCAGCAGCTTAGGGCAGGGAGTGACTGAAGCTTTCTTT. This sequence encodes CASSLGQGVTEAFF.

V and J are TRBV6-1 and TRBJ1-1; D is unresolved. The CDR3 totals 13 residues. The V gene lost 6 bases and the J gene lost 0 bases, with 8 bases spanning the gap. The germline V gene encodes CDR1 MNHNS and CDR2 SASEGT. The CDR3, as DNA: TGTGCCAGCAGGGGCCGGATGAACACTGAAGCTTTCTTT. Amino acids: CASRGRMNTEAFF.

The chain employs TRBV5-1 and TRBJ2-7; the match to TRBD1 covers 9 bases. In germline, CDR1 is SGHRS, CDR2 YFSETQ. V was pared by 0 bases and J by 1 base, with 2 bases of the junction left unmatched. This CDR3 is built from 15 residues. The CDR3 coding sequence is TGCGCCAGCAGCTTGGCCGGGACAGGGTCCTACGAGCAGTACTTC. Translated: CASSLAGTGSYEQYF.

The V and J genes are TRBV29-1 and TRBJ2-1, with 9 bases that match TRBD2. The CDR3 extends over 14 amino acids. Looked up from germline, CDR1 is SQVTM and CDR2 is ANQGSEA. J was trimmed by 5 bases and V by 4 bases; bases with no gene match: 6. The CDR3 region is CSVVLAGRDNEQFF. CDR3 nucleotide sequence: TGCAGCGTTGTTCTAGCGGGAAGAGACAATGAGCAGTTCTTC.

This clone was seen a few times. The rearrangement joins TRBV21-1 to TRBJ1-1. TRBV21-1 is designated a pseudogene. CDR3 length equals 14 residues. CDR3 region: CASSKGGANTEAFF. In DNA form, the CDR3 reads TGTGCCAGCAGCAAAGGAGGAGCAAACACTGAAGCTTTCTTT.

The chain combines TRBV9 with TRBJ2-1; D gene unclear. This CDR3 is built from 13 residues. Germline lookup yields CDR1 SGDLS and CDR2 YYNGEE. V was clipped by 3 bases and J by 5 bases, with 9 bases between them. DNA of the CDR3: TGTGCCAGCAGCGATCGACATAACAATGAGCAGTTCTTC. It encodes CASSDRHNNEQFF.

The rearrangement joins TRBV9 to TRBJ2-7, with 13 bases identical to TRBD2. This CDR3 spans 16 amino acids. Germline values: CDR1 SGDLS, CDR2 YYNGEE. The V segment lost 0 bases and the J segment 4 bases; nucleotides outside the gene matches: 4. In DNA form, the CDR3 reads TGTGCCAGCAGCGTAGGGACTAGCGGGAGCGGTTACGAGCAGTACTTC. This sequence encodes CASSVGTSGSGYEQYF.

The V gene is TRBV14, the J gene TRBJ1-1; 12 bases are shared with TRBD1. Germline V gene lookup returns CDR1 SGHDN and CDR2 FVKESK. The V and J ends lost 4 bases and 6 bases, in that order; junction bases with no gene match: 3. There are 14 residues in the CDR3. The CDR3, as DNA: TGTGCCAGCAGCCTGGGACAGGGGGCTTCTGAAGCTTTCTTT. Protein product: CASSLGQGASEAFF.

The rearrangement links TRBV13 to TRBJ2-3; 12 bases agree with TRBD1. In germline, CDR1 is PRHDT, CDR2 FYEKMQ (reference sequence). The CDR3 is 14 residues long. V trimming: 6 bases; J trimming: 7 bases; junction bases outside the gene matches: 5. The CDR3 DNA reads TGTGCCAGCAGGGGACAGGGGGCCGGGAATACGCAGTATTTT. It codes for CASRGQGAGNTQYF.

This clone was seen a single time. This chain joins TRBV5-1 and TRBJ2-1; 9 bases align to TRBD2. The CDR3 covers 17 residues. Per germline, CDR1 SGHRS and CDR2 YFSETQ. The J segment lost 12 bases and the V segment lost 0 bases, leaving 16 bases of the junction unmatched. The CDR3 is CASSLVPSGEFGRVQFF. The CDR3 nucleotides are TGCGCCAGCAGCTTGGTCCCTAGCGGGGAATTCGGACGAGTGCAGTTCTTC.

The chain has TRBV7-9 and TRBJ2-7; D may correspond to TRBD1 or TRBD2 (5 bases each). Germline CDR1 SEHNR, CDR2 FQNEAQ (reference sequence). Trimming shortened V by 1 base and J by 3 bases, and 13 bases separated the two germline ends. The CDR3 covers 15 residues. The CDR3 coding sequence is TGTGCCAGCAGCTTAGGAGGGGTCACTTACTACGAGCAGTACTTC. As protein: CASSLGGVTYYEQYF. The complete variable domain, with remaining parts taken from reference TRBV7-9 and TRBJ2-7, reads DTGVSQNPRHKITKRGQNVTFRCDPISEHNRLYWYRQTLGQGPEFLTYFQNEAQLEKSRLLSDRFSAERPKGSFSTLEIQRTEQGDSAMYLCASSLGGVTYYEQYFGPGTRLTVT.

V is TRBV7-3 and J is TRBJ2-7; the match to TRBD2 covers 10 bases. J gave up 0 bases and V 6 bases, and 8 bases lay outside the gene matches. This CDR3 is 16 amino acids long. Germline V CDR1 and CDR2: SGHTA, FQGTGA. The CDR3 reads CASSPSGGPSSYEQYF. The CDR3 DNA reads as TGTGCCAGCAGTCCTAGCGGGGGCCCAAGCTCCTACGAGCAGTACTTC.

The CDR3 nucleotides read TGCGCCAGCAGCCTTATTCGGGAGGGCAGTGAGCAGTTCTTC. This encodes CASSLIREGSEQFF. V gene TRBV4-1 combines with J gene TRBJ2-1; 8 nucleotides match TRBD2. Germline V gene sequence: CDR1 MGHRA, CDR2 YSYEKL. V dropped 4 bases and J dropped 9; count of bases not matched to a gene: 8. The CDR3 loop spans 14 amino acids.

The CDR3 reads CASGQFHSYEQYF. The CDR3, as DNA: TGTGCCAGCGGGCAATTTCACTCCTACGAGCAGTACTTC. The V gene is TRBV28, the J gene TRBJ2-7; D unresolved. Trimming took 8 bases from V and 0 from J, leaving 11 bases between them. The CDR3 length is 13 residues. Germline CDR1 MDHEN, CDR2 SYDVKM.

The V and J genes are TRBV27 and TRBJ1-1; D is possibly TRBD1 (5 bases). Trimming took 6 bases from V and 3 from J, leaving 11 bases between them. Germline lookup yields CDR1 MNHEY and CDR2 SMNVEV (reference sequence). There are 13 residues in the CDR3. The CDR3 here is CASRATEDTEAFF. The DNA of the CDR3 is TGTGCCAGCAGAGCGACAGAGGACACTGAAGCTTTCTTT.

The J gene is TRBJ2-5, the V gene TRBV5-6; D not certain. Germline-derived CDR1 and CDR2 are SGHDT and YYEEEE. V lost 2 bases to trimming and J lost 3 bases, with 8 bases between them. The CDR3 runs 13 residues. The CDR3: CASSFRTEETQYF. Here the CDR3 DNA reads TGTGCCAGCAGCTTCAGGACCGAAGAGACCCAGTACTTC.